The rows below give T cell receptor beta chains drawn from one sample of a study of blood T cell repertoires in COVID-19. TCRdb's copy holds only in-frame clones and misses some; the assay was immunoSEQ multiplex PCR. This sample has around 280,000 clones, with 85% to 90% found just once. Sequencing used peripheral blood. The source of these receptors is a woman under 40 with COVID-19, enrolled during active disease. CDR3s include the opening cysteine and the closing phenylalanine or tryptophan. The D gene is left open where the match is weak. Clone size is not always given. Where it is, it says once, few, many or a class for expanded clones.

V	J	D	size	DNA	CDR3
TRBV9	TRBJ2-7	TRBD2	.	TGTGCCAGCAGCGTAGGAGCGGGATCCCCCTACGAGCAGTACTTC	CASSVGAGSPYEQYF
TRBV7-9	TRBJ2-7	.	.	TGTGCCAGCAGCTCTTTATATGAGCAGTACTTC	CASSSLYEQYF
TRBV28	TRBJ1-1	TRBD1	.	TGTGCCAGCAGTTGGACGCAACAGGGGGCGGTAAGGACTGAAGCTTTCTTT	CASSWTQQGAVRTEAFF
TRBV4-1	TRBJ1-6	.	.	TGCGCCAGCAGCCAAGGTCGCGGTTCACCCCTCCACTTT	CASSQGRGSPLHF
TRBV2	TRBJ2-6	.	once	TGTGCCAGCAGGGCCTCTGGGGCCAACGTCCTGACTTTC	CASRASGANVLTF
TRBV5-8	TRBJ1-2	.	.	TGTGCCAGCAGCCGAGGGCCCTATGGCTACACCTTC	CASSRGPYGYTF
TRBV28	TRBJ2-7	.	.	TGTGCCAGCAGTACGGGGATGATACTAGGCGAGCAGTACTTC	CASSTGMILGEQYF
TRBV28	TRBJ1-4	TRBD1	.	TGTGCCAGCAGCTCCGGGACAGGGGAAAAGGATAATGAAAAACTGTTTTTT	CASSSGTGEKDNEKLFF
TRBV19	TRBJ1-1	.	.	TGTGCCAGTAGTACACAGGGTGGTCTCACTGAAGCTTTCTTT	CASSTQGGLTEAFF
TRBV24-1	TRBJ1-5	.	.	TGTGCCACCAGTGACCCTCGGGGGGTCCGTCAGCCCCAGCATTTT	CATSDPRGVRQPQHF
TRBV7-8	TRBJ1-5	.	.	TGTGCCAGCAGCATTAAAGAGGGATCAAATCAGCCCCAGCATTTT	CASSIKEGSNQPQHF
TRBV12-3/TRBV12-4	TRBJ1-2	.	.	TGTGCCAGCAGGGACTCAGGGGACTATGGCTACACCTTC	CASRDSGDYGYTF
TRBV4-1	TRBJ1-5	TRBD1	.	TGCGCCAGCAGCCGGGCACAGGGGGCGAACCAGCCCCAGCATTTT	CASSRAQGANQPQHF
TRBV7-9	TRBJ2-7	.	.	TGTGCCAGCAGCTTGCGGCAAGCTGGGGAGCAGTACTTC	CASSLRQAGEQYF
TRBV4-2	TRBJ1-4	.	few	TGTGCCAGCAGCCAAAAAAAGGGGTCCGATAATGAAAAACTGTTTTTT	CASSQKKGSDNEKLFF
TRBV19	TRBJ1-2	.	.	TGTGCCACCAGCTTCGGGACAAAGTATGGCTACACCTTC	CATSFGTKYGYTF
TRBV6-5	TRBJ1-1	.	.	TGTGCCAGCAGTTTCCGGGAAGGGAACACTGAAGCTTTCTTT	CASSFREGNTEAFF
TRBV30	TRBJ1-2	.	.	TGTGCCTGGAGTCTGCAGGGGCGATTCTATGGCTACACCTTC	CAWSLQGRFYGYTF
TRBV6-5	TRBJ1-5	.	.	TGTGCCAGCAGGGCAGGTCTCAATCAGCCCCAGCATTTT	CASRAGLNQPQHF
TRBV15	TRBJ1-1	.	once	TGTGCCACCAGCAGAGGACGACTCCCGATGAACACTGAAGCTTTCTTT	CATSRGRLPMNTEAFF
TRBV19	TRBJ2-2	TRBD2	.	TGTGCCAGTAAACCACTAGCGGGGGTGAACACCGGGGAGCTGTTTTTT	CASKPLAGVNTGELFF
TRBV18	TRBJ1-5	.	few	TGTGCCAGCTCACCCTCCAGGGGATCAGGATTTGGCGACAATCAGCCCCAGCATTTT	CASSPSRGSGFGDNQPQHF
TRBV6-4	TRBJ1-1	.	.	TGTGCCAGCAGTGTAAGGGGATCCACTGAAGCTTTCTTT	CASSVRGSTEAFF
TRBV7-8	TRBJ1-6	TRBD1	.	TGTGCCAGCAGCCCTCGGACAGGGGGGATCCATTCACCCCTCCACTTT	CASSPRTGGIHSPLHF
TRBV2	TRBJ2-5	TRBD2	few	TGTGCCAGCACTACTAGCGATTTTGAGACCCAGTACTTC	CASTTSDFETQYF
TRBV10-3	TRBJ1-3	.	once	TGTGCCATCGGGCCCGAAGGAAACACCATATATTTT	CAIGPEGNTIYF
TRBV5-4	TRBJ2-7	TRBD1	.	TGTGCCAGCAGCCGATGGGCAGGGGGCTTAATCTACGAGCAGTACTTC	CASSRWAGGLIYEQYF
TRBV3-1/TRBV3-2	TRBJ2-5	.	.	TGTGCCAGCAGCCTTCAGGGGTGGGAAGAGACCCAGTACTTC	CASSLQGWEETQYF
TRBV6-5	TRBJ1-1	.	.	TGTGCCAGCAGTTCCCTACAGGGTCTGAGGGCTGAAGCTTTCTTT	CASSSLQGLRAEAFF
TRBV5-1	TRBJ1-2	.	.	TGCGCCAGCAGCTTGGAAATTGGACAGGGCTACACCTTC	CASSLEIGQGYTF
TRBV5-1	TRBJ1-3	TRBD1	.	TGCGCCAGCAGCCCGGGACAGGCTTTTGGAAACACCATATATTTT	CASSPGQAFGNTIYF
TRBV5-1	TRBJ2-6	.	.	TGCGCCAGCAGCTTGTTTCCCAACCCTTCAGTATCTGGGGCCAACGTCCTGACTTTC	CASSLFPNPSVSGANVLTF
TRBV27	TRBJ2-1	TRBD2	.	TGTGCCAGCAGTTTTGGGACTAGTCACAATGAGCAGTTCTTC	CASSFGTSHNEQFF
TRBV6-6	TRBJ2-1	TRBD2	once	TGTGCCAGCAGCCAACCTAGCGGCCCCTCCTACAATGAGCAGTTCTTC	CASSQPSGPSYNEQFF
TRBV4-2	TRBJ1-6	.	.	TGTGCCAGCAGCCAAGGGGGGGGCTCCTATAATTCACCCCTCCACTTT	CASSQGGGSYNSPLHF
TRBV3-1/TRBV3-2	TRBJ1-5	TRBD1	.	TGTGCCAGCAGTGAGGCGCCAGGGGGGCGCAAGGCCCAGCATTTT	CASSEAPGGRKAQHF
TRBV7-9	TRBJ2-7	.	.	TGTGCCAGCAGTTTAGGGGACACTTCTTACGAGCAGTACTTC	CASSLGDTSYEQYF
TRBV5-4	TRBJ2-5	TRBD2	.	TGTGCCAGCAGCTTGGCCGGAGCGGGGGGGCCTGGAGAGACCCAGTACTTC	CASSLAGAGGPGETQYF
TRBV3-1/TRBV3-2	TRBJ2-7	TRBD1	.	TGTGCCAGCAGCCAAGTCGACAGGGGGAGGACCTACGAGCAGTACTTC	CASSQVDRGRTYEQYF
TRBV19	TRBJ1-1	.	.	TGTGCCAGTAGTATTCGACAGGCCTTCATGAACACTGAAGCTTTCTTT	CASSIRQAFMNTEAFF
TRBV3-1/TRBV3-2	TRBJ2-1	.	.	TGTGCCAGCAGCCAGGGCCCGGGGAGTTGGGAGCAGTTCTTC	CASSQGPGSWEQFF
TRBV5-1	TRBJ1-3	.	.	TGCGCCAGCAGCTTGGGCGGTATCTCTGGAAACACCATATATTTT	CASSLGGISGNTIYF
TRBV28	TRBJ1-5	.	.	TGTGCCGCGCACCCGGGGTATAGCAATCAGCCCCAGCATTTT	CAAHPGYSNQPQHF
TRBV6-5	TRBJ1-2	TRBD1	few	TGTGCCAGCAGTTACACCGACAGGGGGTTCTATGGCTACACCTTC	CASSYTDRGFYGYTF
TRBV11-2	TRBJ1-1	.	.	TGTGCCAGCAGCTTCGCCAGGGATGAAGCTTTCTTT	CASSFARDEAFF
TRBV5-1	TRBJ2-1	.	.	TGCGCCAGCAGCTTGGCAACAGCGGGCACTTACAATGAGCAGTTCTTC	CASSLATAGTYNEQFF
TRBV6-5	TRBJ1-1	TRBD1	once	TGTGCCAGCAGGCGGGACAGGGGGAACACTGAAGCTTTCTTT	CASRRDRGNTEAFF
TRBV18	TRBJ2-1	TRBD1	.	TGTGCCAGCTTACAGGGGACAGGGAACTACAATGAGCAGTTCTTC	CASLQGTGNYNEQFF
TRBV24-1	TRBJ2-3	.	.	TGTGCCACCAGTGAGACAGGCGGCACAGATACGCAGTATTTT	CATSETGGTDTQYF
TRBV5-1	TRBJ1-5	.	.	TGCGCCAGCAGCTCTCAGGGCAATCAGCCCCAGCATTTT	CASSSQGNQPQHF
TRBV5-1	TRBJ2-5	TRBD2	.	TGCGCCAGCCGGGGGACTAGCCAAGAGACCCAGTACTTC	CASRGTSQETQYF
TRBV19	TRBJ2-7	TRBD1	.	TGTGCCAGTAGTATAGGAGCAGGGGGTCGCCACGAGCAGTACTTC	CASSIGAGGRHEQYF
TRBV5-1	TRBJ2-1	.	.	TGCGCCAGCAGCCAAGGGGGTAGCTCCTACAATGAGCAGTTCTTC	CASSQGGSSYNEQFF
TRBV19	TRBJ1-1	.	.	TGTGCCAGTAGTGCCCAGGGCATGAACACTGAAGCTTTCTTT	CASSAQGMNTEAFF
TRBV5-1	TRBJ1-2	.	few	TGCGCCAGCAGCTTGTTACAGGGCGCGAACTATGGCTACACCTTC	CASSLLQGANYGYTF
TRBV27	TRBJ2-1	TRBD2	few	TGTGCCAGTTTCTCAGCGGGGGACAATGAGCAGTTCTTC	CASFSAGDNEQFF
TRBV6-5	TRBJ2-4	.	.	TGTGCCAGCATTGGGCCAGCCAAAAACATTCAGTACTTC	CASIGPAKNIQYF
TRBV20-1	TRBJ2-3	.	.	TGCAGTGCCACTTACACAGATACGCAGTATTTT	CSATYTDTQYF
TRBV5-6	TRBJ2-3	TRBD2	.	TGTGCCAGCAGCTTCTTATTAGCGGGGGGGTTGACAGATACGCAGTATTTT	CASSFLLAGGLTDTQYF
TRBV6-5	TRBJ1-1	TRBD1	.	TGTGCCAGCAGTTACTTACGGACAGGCGGGGACACTGAAGCTTTCTTT	CASSYLRTGGDTEAFF